This TCR beta chain was observed in a study of cytomegalovirus exposure and HLA in healthy donors. Study-level results: Roughly even sequencing depth across donors was the assumption behind the presence/absence analyses. Cytomegalovirus-associated status was assigned to 164 TCR beta chains.

The PCR had 60 Vbeta and 13 Jbeta primers. Only in-frame clones appear in the TCRdb table, and some are missing; sequencing was by immunoSEQ multiplex PCR. The repertoire holds about 94,000 clones, with 75% to 85% as singletons. About this clone: Its antigen is unidentified.

The CDR3 is 14 residues long. Trimming cost V 4 bases and J 2 bases, with 10 bases left between them. The germline V gene has CDR1 SGDLS and CDR2 YYNGEE. The sequence derives from a woman aged 40 to 49 in good health and CMV-seronegative. The sample was PBMCs. The V call is TRBV9, the J call TRBJ1-5; tentative D call: TRBD1 (6 bases). The CDR3 DNA sequence: TGTGCCAGCAGCCCAGGGGTTGGCAATCAGCCCCAGCATTTT. This translates into CASSPGVGNQPQHF.